This TCR beta chain was documented in a study of blood T cell repertoires in COVID-19. This CDR3 spans 13 amino acids. Germline V gene data show CDR1 as SQVTM and CDR2 as ANQGSEA. Trimming stripped 6 bases from V and 7 bases from J, with 18 bases between. This table comes from immunoSEQ multiplex PCR, and its TCRdb copy is limited to in-frame clones, with some not included. There are 150,000 to 200,000 clones in the sample; 79% occur only once, and 17% lies in the top ten. The sample was peripheral blood. The origin of this receptor is a man in his 60s with active or convalescent COVID-19. V usage is TRBV29-1 and J usage is TRBJ1-1, with D possibly being TRBD1 (6 bases). CDR3 in amino acids: CSVGAQGEGEAFF. The CDR3 nucleotides read TGCAGCGTGGGGGCGCAGGGCGAGGGTGAAGCTTTCTTT.